This T cell receptor beta chain was sequenced during a study of blood T cells in healthy people across ages. Sample-barcoded 5' priming and a J-beta primer mix drove a second PCR of roughly 7 to 11 cycles. TCRdb re-analysed the 5' RACE reads in MiXCR, keeping a single row per CDR3 protein. This table holds about 1,500,000 distinct CDR3 sequences, approximately 40% found once. The receptor was derived from a young woman in good health. Sequences were obtained from blood.

DNA for the CDR3: TGTGCCAGCAGTTACGGGAAAAACTACGAGCAGTACTTC. It translates to CASSYGKNYEQYF. The chain is built from TRBV6-5 and TRBJ2-4; D call uncertain. The end of the DNA aligns better with TRBJ2-7, so the J call may be wrong. CDR3 length: 13 residues. In germline, CDR1 is MNHEY, CDR2 SVGAGI.